This T cell receptor beta chain was observed in a study of chemoradiotherapy in HPV16-positive cancers. Looked up from germline, CDR1 is MNHEY and CDR2 is SMNVEV (reference sequence). The length of the CDR3 is 16 residues. J gave up 3 bases and V 7 bases, and 14 bases lay outside the gene matches. Clones were sequenced by immunoSEQ multiplex PCR, and TCRdb holds only the in-frame ones, with some missing. The sample records around 16,000 clones, nearly 80% being singletons. As concerns this clone: Its antigen is unidentified.

Study-level results: Candidate HPV-specific clones and E7-related TCR motifs grew in tumor during treatment. HPV-responsive T-cell expansion during chemoradiotherapy was linked to improved recurrence-free survival in HPV16-positive patients. Functional assays defining HPV-specific T cells used only a couple of HPV16-positive patients.

Over chemoradiotherapy, repertoires were sampled more than once. Sampling was conducted from a patient who underwent chemoradiotherapy. The chain is built from TRBV27 and TRBJ1-2; 7 bases map to TRBD1. The sequence came from a human donor with HPV-associated anogenital cancer. The CDR3 loop is CASTPTGQPYYYGYTF. CDR3 DNA sequence: TGTGCCAGCACCCCTACGGGACAGCCCTACTACTATGGCTACACCTTC.